A selection of T cell receptor beta chains follows, all from one sample in a study of CD8+ T cells in alopecia areata. Clones were read by immunoSEQ multiplex PCR, and TCRdb kept only the in-frame ones, dropping some. The repertoire holds roughly 280,000 clones, with approximately 60% as singletons. Sequencing was performed on CD4+ T cells sorted from blood, taken at roughly week 53, from a patient treated with tofacitinib. All receptors derive from a human donor with alopecia areata. Both conserved end residues are part of each CDR3. D genes are given only for firm matches. The size entry is marked missing in some rows and otherwise reads once, few, many or a size class.

j_gene: TRBJ1-2; abundance: NA; d_gene: TRBD1; v_gene: TRBV5-6; CDR3nt: TGTGCCAGCAGCCAGGGACAGTTCTATGGCTACACCTTC; CDR3aa: CASSQGQFYGYTF
j_gene: TRBJ1-2; abundance: NA; d_gene: NA; v_gene: TRBV30; CDR3nt: TGTGCCTGGAGTGTACAAGGATCGGGGAACTATGGCTACACCTTC; CDR3aa: CAWSVQGSGNYGYTF
j_gene: TRBJ2-5; abundance: NA; d_gene: NA; v_gene: TRBV2; CDR3nt: TGTGCCAGCAGTCCACAGGCATACCAAGAGACCCAGTACTTC; CDR3aa: CASSPQAYQETQYF
j_gene: TRBJ2-5; abundance: NA; d_gene: NA; v_gene: TRBV29-1; CDR3nt: TGCAGCGTTGGGATAAGGGAAGAGACCCAGTACTTC; CDR3aa: CSVGIREETQYF
j_gene: TRBJ2-1; abundance: few; d_gene: TRBD1; v_gene: TRBV7-9; CDR3nt: TGTGCCAGCAGCTCACAGGGGGCACCCTACAATGAGCAGTTCTTC; CDR3aa: CASSSQGAPYNEQFF
j_gene: TRBJ1-1; abundance: few; d_gene: TRBD1; v_gene: TRBV5-1; CDR3nt: TGCGCCAGCAAGGGACAGGGGACGGAGAACACTGAAGCTTTCTTT; CDR3aa: CASKGQGTENTEAFF
j_gene: TRBJ2-1; abundance: NA; d_gene: TRBD1; v_gene: TRBV6-5; CDR3nt: TGTGCCAGCAGTACACAGGGGTATGAGCAGTTCTTC; CDR3aa: CASSTQGYEQFF
j_gene: TRBJ2-3; abundance: few; d_gene: NA; v_gene: TRBV14; CDR3nt: TGTGCCAGCAGCCAAGCACTCCAGGTGGCGCAGTATTTT; CDR3aa: CASSQALQVAQYF
j_gene: TRBJ1-1; abundance: few; d_gene: NA; v_gene: TRBV11-1; CDR3nt: TGTGCCAGCACAAACCTAAACACAGGGCAAGGGGATGAAGCTTTCTTT; CDR3aa: CASTNLNTGQGDEAFF
j_gene: TRBJ1-6; abundance: NA; d_gene: NA; v_gene: TRBV10-3; CDR3nt: TGTGCCATCAGTGAGAGAAATTCACCCCTCCACTTT; CDR3aa: CAISERNSPLHF
j_gene: TRBJ2-5; abundance: NA; d_gene: TRBD2; v_gene: TRBV9; CDR3nt: TGTGCCAGCAGCCCACGGCTAGCGGGGGGGCAAGAGACCCAGTACTTC; CDR3aa: CASSPRLAGGQETQYF
j_gene: TRBJ2-3; abundance: NA; d_gene: NA; v_gene: TRBV7-2; CDR3nt: TGTGCCAGCAGCTTCGACGGGCCCAGCACAGATACGCAGTATTTT; CDR3aa: CASSFDGPSTDTQYF
j_gene: TRBJ1-2; abundance: NA; d_gene: NA; v_gene: TRBV7-8; CDR3nt: TGTGCCAGCAGCCCAACCCTTACCTTGCTAGCTGGCGGCTACACCTTC; CDR3aa: CASSPTLTLLAGGYTF
j_gene: TRBJ1-1; abundance: NA; d_gene: NA; v_gene: TRBV29-1; CDR3nt: TGCAGCGTTGTGACGAACACTGAAGCTTTCTTT; CDR3aa: CSVVTNTEAFF
j_gene: TRBJ1-2; abundance: once; d_gene: NA; v_gene: TRBV9; CDR3nt: TGTGCCAGCAGCGGGCAGTGGGGGGAGGAGTATGGCTACACCTTC; CDR3aa: CASSGQWGEEYGYTF
j_gene: TRBJ1-2; abundance: NA; d_gene: NA; v_gene: TRBV6-5; CDR3nt: TGTGCCAGCAGTGACCGGGGATTCTATGGCTACACCTTC; CDR3aa: CASSDRGFYGYTF
j_gene: TRBJ1-1; abundance: NA; d_gene: NA; v_gene: TRBV14; CDR3nt: TGTGCCAGCAGCCATTCAGGGGTAGCTGAAGCTTTCTTT; CDR3aa: CASSHSGVAEAFF
j_gene: TRBJ1-2; abundance: NA; d_gene: TRBD1; v_gene: TRBV7-2; CDR3nt: TGTGCCGGCCGGGACAGGGGTGGAGGCTACACCTTC; CDR3aa: CAGRDRGGGYTF
j_gene: TRBJ2-3; abundance: NA; d_gene: TRBD2; v_gene: TRBV5-4; CDR3nt: TGTGCCAGCAGCGCCGGGAGAGCGGGGGATACGCAGTATTTT; CDR3aa: CASSAGRAGDTQYF
j_gene: TRBJ2-7; abundance: NA; d_gene: NA; v_gene: TRBV5-1; CDR3nt: TGCGCCAGCAGCCCGACAGGTCGACCCTACGAGCAGTACTTC; CDR3aa: CASSPTGRPYEQYF
j_gene: TRBJ2-7; abundance: few; d_gene: TRBD1; v_gene: TRBV5-1; CDR3nt: TGCGCCAGCAGCTCGGGGACAGGGATCTACGAGCAGTACTTC; CDR3aa: CASSSGTGIYEQYF
j_gene: TRBJ1-5; abundance: NA; d_gene: NA; v_gene: TRBV5-1; CDR3nt: TGCGCCAGCAGATCGACAGTTGGGGATCAGCCCCAGCATTTT; CDR3aa: CASRSTVGDQPQHF
j_gene: TRBJ1-2; abundance: NA; d_gene: TRBD1; v_gene: TRBV9; CDR3nt: TGTGCCAGCAGCGTAGGGGCAGGGGGCGCTCACTATGGCTACACCTTC; CDR3aa: CASSVGAGGAHYGYTF
j_gene: TRBJ1-5; abundance: NA; d_gene: TRBD1; v_gene: TRBV6-5; CDR3nt: TGTGCCAGCAGTACAGGGGGCGGCAATCAGCCCCAGCATTTT; CDR3aa: CASSTGGGNQPQHF
j_gene: TRBJ2-2; abundance: NA; d_gene: TRBD2; v_gene: TRBV9; CDR3nt: TGTGCCAGCAGCGGCGGGGGATCAAACACCGGGGAGCTGTTTTTT; CDR3aa: CASSGGGSNTGELFF
j_gene: TRBJ2-3; abundance: NA; d_gene: TRBD2; v_gene: TRBV7-9; CDR3nt: TGTGCCAGCAGCTTACGGACTAGCGGGGGCACAGATACGCAGTATTTT; CDR3aa: CASSLRTSGGTDTQYF
j_gene: TRBJ2-3; abundance: NA; d_gene: NA; v_gene: TRBV11-1; CDR3nt: TGTGCCAGCGGAAACACCGATACGCAGTATTTT; CDR3aa: CASGNTDTQYF
j_gene: TRBJ1-5; abundance: NA; d_gene: NA; v_gene: TRBV15; CDR3nt: TGTGCCACCAGCACGGGACGCCGTAGCAATCAGCCCCAGCATTTT; CDR3aa: CATSTGRRSNQPQHF
j_gene: TRBJ1-6; abundance: NA; d_gene: NA; v_gene: TRBV19; CDR3nt: TGTGCCAGTAGTATAGAAGTCAGGGCTCCACCCCTCCACTTT; CDR3aa: CASSIEVRAPPLHF
j_gene: TRBJ2-1; abundance: NA; d_gene: NA; v_gene: TRBV6-1; CDR3nt: TGTGCCAGCAGTGAAGCCCCATACAATGAGCAGTTCTTC; CDR3aa: CASSEAPYNEQFF
j_gene: TRBJ2-7; abundance: few; d_gene: TRBD2; v_gene: TRBV11-2; CDR3nt: TGTGCCAGCAGCCCCTTTAGCGGGGGGGGCACCTACGAGCAGTACTTC; CDR3aa: CASSPFSGGGTYEQYF
j_gene: TRBJ1-5; abundance: NA; d_gene: NA; v_gene: TRBV30; CDR3nt: TGTGCCTGGAATGTAGCGGGGAGGCAGCCCCAGCATTTT; CDR3aa: CAWNVAGRQPQHF
j_gene: TRBJ2-7; abundance: many; d_gene: NA; v_gene: TRBV11-1; CDR3nt: TGTGCCAGCAGCCTAGTCGGAGAGGACGAGCAGTACTTC; CDR3aa: CASSLVGEDEQYF
j_gene: TRBJ1-4; abundance: NA; d_gene: NA; v_gene: TRBV30; CDR3nt: TGTGCCTGGAGTACCAGGGTTAATGAAAAACTGTTTTTT; CDR3aa: CAWSTRVNEKLFF
j_gene: TRBJ1-6; abundance: NA; d_gene: TRBD1; v_gene: TRBV29-1; CDR3nt: TGCAGCGTTGATAACCCACAGGGGGCTGGCTCACCCCTCCACTTT; CDR3aa: CSVDNPQGAGSPLHF
j_gene: TRBJ2-3; abundance: NA; d_gene: NA; v_gene: TRBV10-1; CDR3nt: TGCGCCAGCAGTGATTCAGGGGTCGGTACAGATACGCAGTATTTT; CDR3aa: CASSDSGVGTDTQYF
j_gene: TRBJ2-4; abundance: NA; d_gene: NA; v_gene: TRBV25-1; CDR3nt: TGTGCCAGCAGTGGGGGCTCGCTAGCCAAAAACATTCAGTACTTC; CDR3aa: CASSGGSLAKNIQYF
j_gene: TRBJ2-4; abundance: NA; d_gene: TRBD2; v_gene: TRBV30; CDR3nt: TGTGCCTGGAGTAGTTCTTGGGCGGGGGGGAATCTAACCAAAAACATTCAGTACTTC; CDR3aa: CAWSSSWAGGNLTKNIQYF
j_gene: TRBJ2-7; abundance: NA; d_gene: NA; v_gene: TRBV27; CDR3nt: TGTGCCAGCAGCCTCGGAGGCGGGCCCCTCTCCTACGAGCAGTACTTC; CDR3aa: CASSLGGGPLSYEQYF
j_gene: TRBJ2-5; abundance: few; d_gene: NA; v_gene: TRBV10-3; CDR3nt: TGTGCCATCAGTGCGTCACGAGGGGACCGTTCTCCACTACCTGAGGCCCAGTACTTC; CDR3aa: CAISASRGDRSPLPEAQYF